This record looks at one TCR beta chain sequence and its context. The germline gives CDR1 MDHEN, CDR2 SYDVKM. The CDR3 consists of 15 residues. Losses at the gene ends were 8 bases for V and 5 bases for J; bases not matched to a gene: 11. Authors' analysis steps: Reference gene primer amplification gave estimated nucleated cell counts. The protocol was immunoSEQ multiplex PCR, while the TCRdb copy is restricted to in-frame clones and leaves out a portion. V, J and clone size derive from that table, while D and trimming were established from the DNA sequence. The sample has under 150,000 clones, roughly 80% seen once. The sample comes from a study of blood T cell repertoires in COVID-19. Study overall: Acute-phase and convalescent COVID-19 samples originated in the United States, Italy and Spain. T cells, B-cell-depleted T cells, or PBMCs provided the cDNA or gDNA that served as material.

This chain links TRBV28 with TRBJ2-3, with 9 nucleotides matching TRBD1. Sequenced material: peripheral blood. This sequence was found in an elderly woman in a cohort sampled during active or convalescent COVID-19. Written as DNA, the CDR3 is TGTGCCAGCGAAGCTGCCGGGACAGGGAGAGATACGCAGTATTTT. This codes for CASEAAGTGRDTQYF.